This T cell receptor (beta chain) was identified during a study of T cells after somatic rescue of genetic block. TCRdb's table, derived via immunoSEQ multiplex PCR, lists solely in-frame clones and lacks some. The repertoire holds under 7,500 clones, with 75% to 85% as singletons. This clone was counted a few times. Germline CDR1 SGHNT, CDR2 YYREEE (reference sequence). Trimming removed 5 bases from V and 7 bases from J, with 15 bases in between. The CDR3 totals 13 residues. The rearrangement uses TRBV5-4 and TRBJ1-1; tentative D call: TRBD1 (5 bases). This TCR came from a boy younger than 18. Input material: peripheral blood mononuclear cells (PBMCs). For the CDR3, the DNA is TGTGCCAGCAGGGATCAGGGATTCGGTGAAGCTTTCTTT. This sequence encodes CASRDQGFGEAFF.